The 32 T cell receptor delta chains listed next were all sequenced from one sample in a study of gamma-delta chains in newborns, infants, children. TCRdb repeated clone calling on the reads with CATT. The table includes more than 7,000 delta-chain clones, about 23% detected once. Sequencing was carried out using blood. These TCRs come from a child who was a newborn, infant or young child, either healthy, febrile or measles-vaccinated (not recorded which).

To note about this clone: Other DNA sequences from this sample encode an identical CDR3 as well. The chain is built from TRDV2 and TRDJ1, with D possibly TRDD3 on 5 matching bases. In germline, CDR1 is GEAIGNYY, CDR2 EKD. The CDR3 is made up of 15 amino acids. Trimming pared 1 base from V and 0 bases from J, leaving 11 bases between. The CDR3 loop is CACDTLGPYTDKLIF. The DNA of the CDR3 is TGTGCCTGTGACACTTTGGGGCCGTACACCGATAAACTCATCTTT.

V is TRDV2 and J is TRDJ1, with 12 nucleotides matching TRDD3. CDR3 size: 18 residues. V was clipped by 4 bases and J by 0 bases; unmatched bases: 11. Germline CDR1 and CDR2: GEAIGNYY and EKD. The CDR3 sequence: CACEPMSGGYAYTDKLIF. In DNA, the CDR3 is TGTGCCTGTGAACCGATGTCTGGGGGATACGCGTACACCGATAAACTCATCTTT.

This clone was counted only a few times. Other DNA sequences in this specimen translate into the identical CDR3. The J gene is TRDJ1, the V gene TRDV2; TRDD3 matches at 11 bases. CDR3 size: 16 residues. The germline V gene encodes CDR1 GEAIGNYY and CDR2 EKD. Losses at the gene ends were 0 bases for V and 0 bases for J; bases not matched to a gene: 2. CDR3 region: CACDTLLGDNTDKLIF. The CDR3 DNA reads TGTGCCTGTGACACCTTACTGGGGGATAACACCGATAAACTCATCTTT.

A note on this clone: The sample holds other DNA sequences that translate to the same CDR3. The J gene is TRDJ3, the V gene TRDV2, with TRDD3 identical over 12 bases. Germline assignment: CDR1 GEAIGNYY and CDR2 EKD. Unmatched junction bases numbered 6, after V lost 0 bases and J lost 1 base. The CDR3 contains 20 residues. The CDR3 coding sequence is TGTGCCTGTGACACCGGCTGGGGGATACGCGAGTCCTGGGACACCCGACAGATGTTTTTC. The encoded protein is CACDTGWGIRESWDTRQMFF.

The CDR3 region is CACDTWRALGDIPDKLIF. The CDR3 region has the DNA TGTGCCTGTGACACTTGGAGAGCGCTGGGGGATATTCCCGATAAACTCATCTTT. V is TRDV2 and J is TRDJ1, with TRDD3 identical over 10 bases. With 1 base clipped from V and 3 bases from J, the junction kept 13 bases outside the gene matches. CDR3 length: 18 residues. Germline loops: CDR1 GEAIGNYY, CDR2 EKD.

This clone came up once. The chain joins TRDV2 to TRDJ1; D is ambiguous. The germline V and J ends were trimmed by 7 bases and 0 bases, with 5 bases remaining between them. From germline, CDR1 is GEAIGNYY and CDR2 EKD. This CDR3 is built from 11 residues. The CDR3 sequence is CAWKYTDKLIF. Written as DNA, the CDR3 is TGTGCCTGGAAGTACACCGATAAACTCATCTTT.

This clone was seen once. The CDR3: CACDTLGGVLAGDKLIF. The CDR3 DNA is TGTGCCTGTGACACACTGGGGGGCGTCCTGGCGGGCGATAAACTCATCTTT. V gene TRDV2 combines with J gene TRDJ1; TRDD3 aligns across 8 bases. The length of the CDR3 is 17 residues. Germline V gene sequence: CDR1 GEAIGNYY, CDR2 EKD. Unmatched junction bases numbered 13, after V lost 1 base and J lost 4 bases.

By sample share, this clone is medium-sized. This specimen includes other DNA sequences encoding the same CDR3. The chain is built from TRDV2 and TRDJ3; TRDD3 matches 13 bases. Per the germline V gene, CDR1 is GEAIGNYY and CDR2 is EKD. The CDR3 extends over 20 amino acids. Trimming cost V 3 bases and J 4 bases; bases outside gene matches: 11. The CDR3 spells CACDSVLGDTGYWDTRQMFF. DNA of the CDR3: TGTGCCTGTGACTCCGTACTGGGGGATACGGGTTATTGGGACACCCGACAGATGTTTTTC.

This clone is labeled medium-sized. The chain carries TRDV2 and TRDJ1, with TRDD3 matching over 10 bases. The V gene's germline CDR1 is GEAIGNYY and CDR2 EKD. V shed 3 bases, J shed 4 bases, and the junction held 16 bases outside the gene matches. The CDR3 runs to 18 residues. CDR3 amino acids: CACDSLLGDLPLVDKLIF. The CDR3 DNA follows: TGTGCCTGTGACTCTTTACTGGGGGATCTACCCCTAGTCGATAAACTCATCTTT.

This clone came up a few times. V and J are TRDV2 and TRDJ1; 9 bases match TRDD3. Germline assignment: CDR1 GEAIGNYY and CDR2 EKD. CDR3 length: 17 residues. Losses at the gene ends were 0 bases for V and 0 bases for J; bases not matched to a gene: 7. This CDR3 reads CACDTLTGGDDTDKLIF. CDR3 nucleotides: TGTGCCTGTGACACCCTAACTGGGGGAGACGACACCGATAAACTCATCTTT.

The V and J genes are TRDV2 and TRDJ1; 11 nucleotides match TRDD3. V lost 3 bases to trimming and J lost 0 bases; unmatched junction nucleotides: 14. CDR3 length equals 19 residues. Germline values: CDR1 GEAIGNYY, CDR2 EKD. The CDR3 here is CACDSLEVLGDNDTDKLIF. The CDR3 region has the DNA TGTGCCTGTGACTCCCTTGAGGTACTGGGGGATAACGACACCGATAAACTCATCTTT.

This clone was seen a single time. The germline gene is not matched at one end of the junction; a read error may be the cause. For the CDR3, the DNA is TGTGCCTGTGACGGCCTTCCGACTAGGGGGATAGGAAACAACACCGATAAAATCATCTTT. Amino acid sequence: CACDGLPTRGIGNNTDKIIF. The chain combines TRDV2 with TRDJ1, with TRDD3 matching 8 bases. CDR3 length equals 20 residues. The germline V gene encodes CDR1 GEAIGNYY and CDR2 EKD.

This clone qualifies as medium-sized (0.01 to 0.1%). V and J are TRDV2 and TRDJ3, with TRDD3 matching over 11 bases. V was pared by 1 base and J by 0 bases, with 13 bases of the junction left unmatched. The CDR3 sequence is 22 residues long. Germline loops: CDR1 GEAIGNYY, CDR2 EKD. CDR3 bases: TGTGCCTGTGACACACAGGGCAACTGGGGGATAGAACCCTCCTGGGACACCCGACAGATGTTTTTC. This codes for CACDTQGNWGIEPSWDTRQMFF.

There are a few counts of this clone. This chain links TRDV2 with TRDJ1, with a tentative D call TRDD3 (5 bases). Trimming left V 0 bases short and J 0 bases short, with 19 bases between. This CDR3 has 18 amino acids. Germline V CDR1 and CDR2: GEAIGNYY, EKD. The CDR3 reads CACDTVNLQGKNTDKLIF. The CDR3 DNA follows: TGTGCCTGTGACACCGTGAATCTGCAGGGGAAGAACACCGATAAACTCATCTTT.

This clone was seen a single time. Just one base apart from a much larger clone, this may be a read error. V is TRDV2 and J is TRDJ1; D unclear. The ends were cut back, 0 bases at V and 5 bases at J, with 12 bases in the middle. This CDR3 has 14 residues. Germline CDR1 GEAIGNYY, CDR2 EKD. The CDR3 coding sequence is TGTGCCTGTGACACCCTGTGGGAGAGAGATAAACTCATCTTT. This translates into CACDTLWERDKLIF.

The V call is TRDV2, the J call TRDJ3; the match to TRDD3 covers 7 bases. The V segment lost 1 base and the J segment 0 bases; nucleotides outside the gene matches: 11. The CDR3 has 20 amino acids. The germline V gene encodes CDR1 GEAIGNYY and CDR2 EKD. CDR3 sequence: CACDTIMGERISWDTRQMFF. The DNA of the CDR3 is TGTGCCTGTGACACTATCATGGGGGAGAGAATCTCCTGGGACACCCGACAGATGTTTTTC.

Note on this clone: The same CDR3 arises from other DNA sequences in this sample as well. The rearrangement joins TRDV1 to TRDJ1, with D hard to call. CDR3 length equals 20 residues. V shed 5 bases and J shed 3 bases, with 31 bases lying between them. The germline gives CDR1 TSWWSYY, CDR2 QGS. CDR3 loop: CALGRTTLIQSGKLSDKLIF. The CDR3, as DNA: TGTGCTCTTGGGAGGACCACCCTTATACAAAGCGGTAAACTGTCCGATAAACTCATCTTT.

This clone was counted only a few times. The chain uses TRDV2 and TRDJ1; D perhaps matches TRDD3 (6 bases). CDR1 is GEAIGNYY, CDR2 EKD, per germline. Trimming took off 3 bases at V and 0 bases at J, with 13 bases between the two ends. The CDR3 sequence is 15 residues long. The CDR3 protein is CACDRVGADTDKLIF. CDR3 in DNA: TGTGCCTGTGACCGGGTGGGGGCCGACACCGATAAACTCATCTTT.

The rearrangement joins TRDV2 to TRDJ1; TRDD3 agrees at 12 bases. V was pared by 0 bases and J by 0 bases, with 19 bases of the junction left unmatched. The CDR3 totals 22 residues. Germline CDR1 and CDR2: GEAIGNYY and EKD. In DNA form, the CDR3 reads TGTGCCTGTGACACCGTACCCCCCCCTGGGGGCCTGGGGGATACGGACACCGATAAACTCATCTTT. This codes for CACDTVPPPGGLGDTDTDKLIF.

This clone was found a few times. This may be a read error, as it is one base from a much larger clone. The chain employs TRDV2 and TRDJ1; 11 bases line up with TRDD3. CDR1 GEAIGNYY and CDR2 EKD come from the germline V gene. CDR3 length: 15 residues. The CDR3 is CACDTLGDTRDKIIF. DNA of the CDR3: TGTGCCTGTGACACGCTGGGGGATACTAGAGATAAAATCATCTTT.

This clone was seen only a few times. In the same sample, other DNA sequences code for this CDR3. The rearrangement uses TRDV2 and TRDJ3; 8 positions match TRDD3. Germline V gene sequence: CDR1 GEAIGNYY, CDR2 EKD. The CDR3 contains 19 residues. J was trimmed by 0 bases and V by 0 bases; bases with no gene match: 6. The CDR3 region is CACDTVLGASSWDTRQMFF. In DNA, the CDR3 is TGTGCCTGTGACACCGTACTGGGGGCTAGCTCCTGGGACACCCGACAGATGTTTTTC.

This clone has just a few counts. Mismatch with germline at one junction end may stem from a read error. The CDR3 loop reads CACDPLSTMGDFSDKPIF. The CDR3 DNA reads TGTGCCTGTGACCCCCTGTCCACAATGGGGGATTTTTCCGATAAACCCATCTTT. This chain connects TRDV2 to TRDJ1, with 8 bases lining up with TRDD3. From germline, CDR1 is GEAIGNYY and CDR2 EKD. The CDR3 covers 18 residues.

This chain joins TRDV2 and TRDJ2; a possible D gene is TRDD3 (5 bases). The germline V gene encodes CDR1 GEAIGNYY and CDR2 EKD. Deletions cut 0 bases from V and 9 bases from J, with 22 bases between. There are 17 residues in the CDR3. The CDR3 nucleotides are TGTGCCTGTGACACCGTATGGGGCCAAGCTTTTCCATCACAACTCTTCTTT. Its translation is CACDTVWGQAFPSQLFF.

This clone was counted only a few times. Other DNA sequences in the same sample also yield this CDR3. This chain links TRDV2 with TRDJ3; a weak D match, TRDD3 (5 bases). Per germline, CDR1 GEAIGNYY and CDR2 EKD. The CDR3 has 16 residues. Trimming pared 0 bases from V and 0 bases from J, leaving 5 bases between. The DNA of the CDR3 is TGTGCCTGTGACACCCTGGGCTCCTGGGACACCCGACAGATGTTTTTC. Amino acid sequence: CACDTLGSWDTRQMFF.

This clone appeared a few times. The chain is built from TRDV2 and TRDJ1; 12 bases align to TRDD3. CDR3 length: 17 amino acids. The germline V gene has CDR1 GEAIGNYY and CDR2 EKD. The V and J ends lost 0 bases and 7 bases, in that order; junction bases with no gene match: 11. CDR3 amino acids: CACDTLPLGDTQGKLIF. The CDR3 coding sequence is TGTGCCTGTGACACCCTCCCGCTGGGGGATACGCAGGGTAAACTCATCTTT.

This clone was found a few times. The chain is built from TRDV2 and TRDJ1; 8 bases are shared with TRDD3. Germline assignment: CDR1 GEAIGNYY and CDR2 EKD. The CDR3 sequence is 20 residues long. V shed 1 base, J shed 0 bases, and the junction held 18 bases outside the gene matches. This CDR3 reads CACDTISWGKRNSYTDKLIF. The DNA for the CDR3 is TGTGCCTGTGACACGATTTCCTGGGGGAAACGGAATTCGTACACCGATAAACTCATCTTT.

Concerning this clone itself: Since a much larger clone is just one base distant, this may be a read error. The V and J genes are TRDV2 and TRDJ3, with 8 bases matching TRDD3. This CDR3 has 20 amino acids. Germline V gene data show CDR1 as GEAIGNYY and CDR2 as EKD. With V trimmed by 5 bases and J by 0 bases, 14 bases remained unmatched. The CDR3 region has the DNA TGTGCCTGTGGCCCGGCTACTGGGGGGTCAAGCTCCTGGGACACCCGACAGATGTTTTTC. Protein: CACGPATGGSSSWDTRQMFF.

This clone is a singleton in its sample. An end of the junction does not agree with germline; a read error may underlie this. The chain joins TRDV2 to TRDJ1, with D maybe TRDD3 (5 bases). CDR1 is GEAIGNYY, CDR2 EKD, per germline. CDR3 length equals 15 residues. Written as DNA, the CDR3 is TGTGCCTGTGACACGGTTGGGGCGATGGGCGATAAACCCATCTTT. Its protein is CACDTVGAMGDKPIF.

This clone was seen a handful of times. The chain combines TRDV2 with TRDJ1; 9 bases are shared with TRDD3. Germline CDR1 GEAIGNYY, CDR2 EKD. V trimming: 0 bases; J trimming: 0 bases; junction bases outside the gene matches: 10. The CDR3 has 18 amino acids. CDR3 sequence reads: CACDTLSTGGPYTDKLIF. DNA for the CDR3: TGTGCCTGTGACACCCTAAGTACTGGGGGACCTTACACCGATAAACTCATCTTT.

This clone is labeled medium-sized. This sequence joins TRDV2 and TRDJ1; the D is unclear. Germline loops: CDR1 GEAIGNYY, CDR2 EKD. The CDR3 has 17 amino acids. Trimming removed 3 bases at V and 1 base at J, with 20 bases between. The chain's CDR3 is CACDGLVKSSPTDKLIF. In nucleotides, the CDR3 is TGTGCCTGTGACGGCCTCGTCAAGTCTTCACCCACCGATAAACTCATCTTT.

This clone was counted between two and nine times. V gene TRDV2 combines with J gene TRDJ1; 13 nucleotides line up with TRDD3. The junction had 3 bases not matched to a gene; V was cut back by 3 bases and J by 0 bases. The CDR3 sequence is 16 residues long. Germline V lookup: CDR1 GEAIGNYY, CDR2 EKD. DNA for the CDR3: TGTGCCTGTGACCTACTGGGGGATACGTACACCGATAAACTCATCTTT. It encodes CACDLLGDTYTDKLIF.

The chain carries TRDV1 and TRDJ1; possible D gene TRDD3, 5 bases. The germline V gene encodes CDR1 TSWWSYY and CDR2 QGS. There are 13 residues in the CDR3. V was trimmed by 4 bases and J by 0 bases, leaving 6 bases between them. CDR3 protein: CALGGGYTDKLIF. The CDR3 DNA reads TGTGCTCTTGGGGGGGGGTACACCGATAAACTCATCTTT.